The rows below give T cell receptor beta chains drawn from one sample of a study of blood T cell repertoires in COVID-19. Generated by immunoSEQ multiplex PCR, the TCRdb table keeps only in-frame clones and is missing some. The sample records approximately 400,000 clones, 80% to 85% being singletons. The sequenced sample was PBMCs or T cells enriched from blood (not recorded which). The receptors come from a woman in her 50s who had recovered from COVID-19. Both conserved end residues are part of each CDR3. The D gene is left open where the match is weak. The size entry is marked missing in some rows and otherwise reads once, few, many or a size class.

abundance	d_gene	v_gene	j_gene	CDR3aa	CDR3nt
.	TRBD1	TRBV19	TRBJ1-1	CASSIVPGGNTEAFF	TGTGCCAGTAGTATTGTTCCAGGGGGGAACACTGAAGCTTTCTTT
.	.	TRBV6-5	TRBJ1-6	CASRPGGHNSPLHF	TGTGCCAGCAGACCGGGGGGCCATAATTCACCCCTCCACTTT
.	.	TRBV29-1	TRBJ1-1	CSIQTVNTEAFF	TGCAGCATACAGACAGTGAACACTGAAGCTTTCTTT
once	TRBD2	TRBV4-3	TRBJ2-1	CASSPSGASYNEQFF	TGCGCCAGCAGCCCTAGCGGAGCGAGTTACAATGAGCAGTTCTTC
.	.	TRBV2	TRBJ1-1	CASSPDSFEAFF	TGTGCCAGCAGTCCCGACAGCTTTGAAGCTTTCTTT
.	TRBD2	TRBV6-5	TRBJ2-3	CASSQMGLAGKAQYF	TGTGCCAGCAGTCAAATGGGACTAGCGGGAAAGGCGCAGTATTTT
.	TRBD1	TRBV30	TRBJ1-2	CAWSFMGTGYGYTF	TGTGCCTGGAGTTTTATGGGGACAGGGTATGGCTACACCTTC
.	.	TRBV6-5	TRBJ1-1	CASSYSVGPEGTEAFF	TGTGCCAGCAGTTACTCAGTAGGACCCGAGGGCACTGAAGCTTTCTTT
.	.	TRBV19	TRBJ2-1	CATAEVNEQFF	TGTGCCACCGCGGAAGTCAATGAGCAGTTCTTC
.	.	TRBV7-2	TRBJ1-6	CASSLRWGGGKNSPLHF	TGTGCCAGCAGCTTACGCTGGGGGGGAGGGAAGAATTCACCCCTCCACTTT
.	TRBD1	TRBV18	TRBJ2-5	CASSGTAQETQYF	TGTGCCAGCTCAGGGACAGCACAAGAGACCCAGTACTTC
few	.	TRBV30	TRBJ1-2	CAWSRNAGANYGYTF	TGTGCCTGGAGTAGAAATGCAGGGGCTAACTATGGCTACACCTTC
.	TRBD2	TRBV11-3	TRBJ2-1	CASSPLAGGHYNEQFF	TGTGCCAGCAGCCCCCTAGCGGGGGGGCACTACAATGAGCAGTTCTTC
.	TRBD2	TRBV7-8	TRBJ2-3	CASSFGGRDTQYF	TGTGCCAGCAGCTTCGGGGGGAGAGATACGCAGTATTTT
once	TRBD1	TRBV27	TRBJ2-3	CASRGGFSDTQYF	TGTGCCAGCAGAGGGGGCTTTTCAGATACGCAGTATTTT
.	.	TRBV11-2	TRBJ1-1	CASSLGALGEAFF	TGTGCCAGCAGCTTAGGGGCCCTTGGTGAAGCTTTCTTT
.	TRBD1	TRBV7-9	TRBJ1-1	CASSLPEGALNTEAFF	TGTGCCAGCAGCTTACCTGAGGGGGCTCTGAACACTGAAGCTTTCTTT
few	TRBD2	TRBV6-5	TRBJ2-7	CASSIGGSAGEQYF	TGTGCCAGCAGTATCGGGGGGTCCGCGGGGGAGCAGTACTTC
.	TRBD2	TRBV18	TRBJ2-1	CASSPGLAGVRVEQFF	TGTGCCAGCTCACCGGGACTAGCGGGAGTGAGGGTTGAGCAGTTCTTC
.	.	TRBV11-1	TRBJ2-1	CASSWGASLGYNEQFF	TGTGCCAGCAGCTGGGGAGCTAGCCTGGGTTACAATGAGCAGTTCTTC
.	TRBD2	TRBV5-1	TRBJ2-3	CASSSGGSSTADTQYF	TGCGCCAGCAGCTCTGGCGGGAGTTCAACCGCAGATACGCAGTATTTT
.	.	TRBV11-3	TRBJ1-3	CASSYERASGNTIYF	TGTGCCAGCAGCTACGAAAGAGCCTCTGGAAACACCATATATTTT
.	TRBD1	TRBV11-2	TRBJ1-5	CASSLYGQGAKSNQPQHF	TGTGCCAGCAGCTTATATGGGCAGGGGGCGAAGAGCAATCAGCCCCAGCATTTT
.	TRBD1	TRBV5-1	TRBJ1-4	CASSLQGAGKHEKLFF	TGCGCCAGCAGCTTGCAGGGGGCGGGTAAACATGAAAAACTGTTTTTT